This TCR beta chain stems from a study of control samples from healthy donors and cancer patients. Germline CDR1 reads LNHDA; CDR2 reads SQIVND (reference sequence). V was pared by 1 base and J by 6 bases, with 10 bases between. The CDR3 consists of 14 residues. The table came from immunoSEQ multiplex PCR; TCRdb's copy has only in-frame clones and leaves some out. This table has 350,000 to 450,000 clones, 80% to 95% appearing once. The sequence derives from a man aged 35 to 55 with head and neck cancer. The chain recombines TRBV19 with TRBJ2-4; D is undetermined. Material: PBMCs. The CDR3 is CASSIVRSSNIQYF. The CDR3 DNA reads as TGTGCCAGTAGTATAGTTCGGTCGTCAAACATTCAGTACTTC.